One sample yielded the 32 T cell receptor beta chains listed below, sequenced in a study of blood T cell repertoires in COVID-19. Assay: immunoSEQ multiplex PCR; the TCRdb copy retains only in-frame clones and omits some. The sample consists of over 100,000 clones, 70% to 90% of them appearing once. The sample taken for sequencing was peripheral blood. The receptors stem from a middle-aged man with acute or convalescent COVID-19.

There are many counts of this clone. One end of the junction is discordant with germline, which a read error may explain. The chain links TRBV2 to TRBJ1-4; TRBD1 matches 7 bases. The length of the CDR3 is 10 residues. CDR1 is SNHLY, CDR2 FYNNEI, per germline. The chain's CDR3 is CASTCLDRCF. The CDR3 DNA is TGTGCCAGCACGTGTTTGGACAGGTGTTTT.

This chain links TRBV7-3 with TRBJ2-2, with TRBD1 matching 8 bases. The V gene's germline CDR1 is SGHTA and CDR2 FQGTGA. The CDR3 length is 15 residues. J was trimmed by 1 base and V by 5 bases; bases with no gene match: 3. In DNA form, the CDR3 reads TGTGCCAGCAGCAAGACAGGGGAGAACACCGGGGAGCTGTTTTTT. Translating it yields CASSKTGENTGELFF.

The J gene is TRBJ2-5, the V gene TRBV18; 12 nucleotides agree with TRBD2. The CDR3 is made up of 18 amino acids. The J segment lost 4 bases and the V segment lost 0 bases, leaving 9 bases of the junction unmatched. CDR1 and CDR2 (germline): KGHSH, LQKENI. CDR3 DNA: TGTGCCAGCTCACCACCTGGGCTAGCGGGAGGGGAAACAGAGACCCAGTACTTC. Its translation is CASSPPGLAGGETETQYF.

Note on this clone: This specimen includes other DNA sequences encoding the same CDR3. This rearrangement joins TRBV2 to TRBJ1-2; tentatively, D is TRBD1 (5 bases). Trimming cost V 6 bases and J 1 base, with 6 bases left between them. The germline V gene has CDR1 SNHLY and CDR2 FYNNEI. The CDR3 is 12 residues long. CDR3 amino acids: CASRQDNYGYTF. DNA for the CDR3: TGTGCCAGCAGACAGGATAACTATGGCTACACCTTC.

The CDR3 region has the DNA TGCGCCAGCAGCCAAGATCTGAACCGGGAAGATACGCAGTATTTT. Its translation: CASSQDLNREDTQYF. V and J are TRBV4-3 and TRBJ2-3, with TRBD2 as a possible D gene (5 bases). The CDR3 is 15 amino acids. Trimming took 0 bases from V and 5 from J, leaving 12 bases between them. In germline, CDR1 is LGHNA, CDR2 YSLEER.

The chain recombines TRBV3-1 (or the pseudogene TRBV3-2) with TRBJ2-7; D is unresolved. The germline CDR1 and CDR2 sequences are LGHDT and YNNKEL (reference sequence). This CDR3 contains 12 residues. Trimming took off 1 base at V and 4 bases at J, with 5 bases between the two ends. The CDR3 sequence is CASSQARYEQYF. CDR3 DNA sequence: TGTGCCAGCAGCCAAGCCCGGTACGAGCAGTACTTC.

The V call is TRBV5-8, the J call TRBJ1-2; D remains unclear. In germline, CDR1 is SGHTS, CDR2 YDEGEE. The V end was cut by 3 bases, the J end by 2 bases, with 20 bases between. This CDR3 spans 17 amino acids. CDR3 loop: CASSSTTRFRGNYGYTF. The DNA of the CDR3 is TGTGCCAGCAGCTCAACAACACGATTTCGCGGGAACTATGGCTACACCTTC. Using reference TRBV5-8 and TRBJ1-2 for the parts outside the CDR3, the full variable domain is EAGVTQSPTHLIKTRGQQATLRCSPISGHTSVYWYQQALGLGLQFLLWYDEGEERNRGNFPPRFSGRQFPNYSSELNVNALELEDSALYLCASSSTTRFRGNYGYTFGSGTRLTVV.

The rearrangement uses TRBV28 and TRBJ1-5; D uncertain. This CDR3 is built from 16 residues. The V gene's germline CDR1 is MDHEN and CDR2 SYDVKM. The germline V and J ends were trimmed by 3 bases and 5 bases, with 17 bases remaining between them. CDR3 coding DNA: TGTGCCAGCAGTTTCCGAGATTACTTGATCTATCAGCCCCAGCATTTT. It codes for CASSFRDYLIYQPQHF.

This clone was observed a single time. The rearrangement uses TRBV6-2 or TRBV6-3 and TRBJ2-5; 7 bases fit TRBD2. Germline CDR1 MNHEY, CDR2 SVGEGT. Trimming at V came to 6 bases and at J to 5 bases, leaving 12 bases not matched to a gene. The CDR3 loop spans 15 amino acids. The CDR3 DNA sequence: TGTGCCAGCAGCGGGGGGACCCGAGGTGGCGAGACCCAGTACTTC. This translates into CASSGGTRGGETQYF.

The DNA for the CDR3 is TGTGCCATCAGGGAGACAGGGATCTCGGACACCATATATTTT. Encoded protein: CAIRETGISDTIYF. The chain uses TRBV10-3 and TRBJ1-3; 7 bases are a match to TRBD1. CDR1 ENHRY and CDR2 SYGVKD come from the germline V gene. The CDR3 runs to 14 residues. V dropped 6 bases and J dropped 8; count of bases not matched to a gene: 10.

The V gene is TRBV7-2, the J gene TRBJ2-7, with 7 nucleotides matching TRBD2. Trimming cost V 3 bases and J 5 bases; bases outside gene matches: 4. The CDR3 has 13 residues. CDR1 and CDR2 (germline): SGHTA, FQGNSA. This CDR3 is CASSLGGGDEQYF. CDR3 in DNA: TGTGCCAGCAGCTTGGGCGGGGGAGACGAGCAGTACTTC.

This rearrangement joins TRBV11-2 to TRBJ2-6; D gene unclear. V lost 1 base to trimming and J lost 2 bases, with 6 bases between them. Germline CDR1 and CDR2: SGHAT and FQNNGV. The CDR3 length is 15 residues. CDR3 loop: CASSLAGAGANVLTF. The CDR3 DNA is TGTGCCAGCAGCTTAGCCGGAGCTGGGGCCAACGTCCTGACTTTC.

The chain combines TRBV16 with TRBJ2-3; D gene unclear. The CDR3 loop spans 18 amino acids. Germline V CDR1 and CDR2: KGHSY, FQNENV. The V gene lost 0 bases and the J gene lost 2 bases, with 18 bases spanning the gap. This CDR3 is CASSQSLLWLIDTDTQYF. The CDR3 DNA sequence: TGTGCCAGCAGCCAATCGTTATTGTGGCTGATCGACACAGATACGCAGTATTTT.

V gene TRBV7-8 combines with J gene TRBJ1-1; D not certain. The CDR3 runs 13 residues. Germline assignment: CDR1 SGHVS and CDR2 FQNEAQ. V gave up 5 bases and J gave up 1 base, with 8 bases separating them. The CDR3 sequence is CASSLLSNTEAFF. CDR3 in DNA: TGTGCCAGCAGCCTCCTCTCGAACACTGAAGCTTTCTTT.

Only one count was recorded for this clone. The gene calls are TRBV18 and TRBJ1-2; possible D gene TRBD1, 5 bases. V lost 0 bases to trimming and J lost 8 bases, with 13 bases between them. The CDR3 totals 14 residues. Germline-derived CDR1 and CDR2 are KGHSH and LQKENI. The CDR3 reads CASSPPGGIGGYTF. Here the CDR3 DNA reads TGTGCCAGCTCACCACCGGGGGGAATCGGCGGCTACACCTTC.

The chain has TRBV3-1 (or the pseudogene TRBV3-2) and TRBJ2-7; 14 bases fit TRBD2. This CDR3 is built from 14 residues. The trim removed 4 bases at V and 6 bases at J, leaving 2 bases unmatched. Germline lookup yields CDR1 LGHDT and CDR2 YNNKEL (reference sequence). The CDR3, as DNA: TGTGCCAGCAGCCGACTAGCGGGAGGGAGCGAGCAGTACTTC. This gives the protein CASSRLAGGSEQYF.

The chain is built from TRBV12-3 or TRBV12-4 and TRBJ1-5; the D gene is possibly TRBD1 (5 bases). V gave up 4 bases and J gave up 5 bases, with 6 bases separating them. This CDR3 has 12 amino acids. CDR3 in DNA: TGTGCCAGCAGTTGGGGGGATCAGCCCCAGCATTTT. Translated: CASSWGDQPQHF.

J is TRBJ2-1 and V is TRBV7-9; 7 nucleotides agree with TRBD1. Germline V lookup: CDR1 SEHNR, CDR2 FQNEAQ (reference sequence). The trim removed 4 bases at V and 3 bases at J, leaving 6 bases unmatched. The CDR3 length is 15 residues. CDR3 nucleotide sequence: TGTGCCAGCAGCTCCCCCGGGACAGACTACAATGAGCAGTTCTTC. Residues: CASSSPGTDYNEQFF.

The rearrangement links TRBV28 to TRBJ1-1, with D tentatively TRBD1 (5 bases). The CDR3 is made up of 15 amino acids. Germline loops: CDR1 MDHEN, CDR2 SYDVKM. Trimming took off 2 bases at V and 4 bases at J, with 14 bases between the two ends. The CDR3 is CASSLIGRVGTEAFF. The CDR3 DNA reads as TGTGCCAGCAGTTTAATTGGCAGGGTGGGCACTGAAGCTTTCTTT.

The rearrangement joins TRBV5-4 to TRBJ2-1, with 8 bases that match TRBD2. The germline CDR1 and CDR2 sequences are SGHNT and YYREEE (reference sequence). Trimming cost V 2 bases and J 4 bases; bases outside gene matches: 5. The CDR3 totals 15 residues. CDR3 sequence reads: CASSLSGSAYNEQFF. The DNA of the CDR3 is TGTGCCAGCAGCTTAAGCGGGAGTGCGTACAATGAGCAGTTCTTC.

The chain couples TRBV27 to TRBJ2-5; D perhaps matches TRBD2 (6 bases). Trimming took 5 bases from V and 1 from J, leaving 11 bases between them. The CDR3 covers 14 residues. CDR1 is MNHEY, CDR2 SMNVEV, per germline (reference sequence). The CDR3 bases are TGTGCCAGCAGTCACCGGGACTTCCAAGAGACCCAGTACTTC. Encoded protein: CASSHRDFQETQYF.

The V call is TRBV5-1, the J call TRBJ1-1; the D is unclear. V was shortened by 1 base and J by 6 bases, with 13 bases between the two germline ends. This CDR3 region has 14 residues. Per germline, CDR1 SGHRS and CDR2 YFSETQ. In DNA, the CDR3 is TGCGCCAGCAGCTTGTCCGGGTACAACGCTGAAGCTTTCTTT. This translates into CASSLSGYNAEAFF. The full variable domain, completed using reference TRBV5-1 and TRBJ1-1, is KAGVTQTPRYLIKTRGQQVTLSCSPISGHRSVSWYQQTPGQGLQFLFEYFSETQRNKGNFPGRFSGRQFSNSRSEMNVSTLELGDSALYLCASSLSGYNAEAFFGQGTRLTVV.

The chain links TRBV5-6 to TRBJ2-1; no clear D. The CDR3 covers 16 residues. Deletions cut 4 bases from V and 0 bases from J, with 14 bases between. From germline, CDR1 is SGHDT and CDR2 YYEEEE. CDR3 DNA sequence: TGTGCCAGCAGCGTGGCGATGAGTAGCTCCTACAATGAGCAGTTCTTC. Translation: CASSVAMSSSYNEQFF. The full variable domain, in which reference TRBV5-6 and TRBJ2-1 provide the parts outside the CDR3, is DAGVTQSPTHLIKTRGQQVTLRCSPKSGHDTVSWYQQALGQGPQFIFQYYEEEERQRGNFPDRFSGHQFPNYSSELNVNALLLGDSALYLCASSVAMSSSYNEQFFGPGTRLTVL.

The CDR3 DNA follows: TGTGCCAGCAAAATTAGAACCTCTTCCCTCATTAGCAATCAGCCCCAGCATTTT. This encodes CASKIRTSSLISNQPQHF. The rearrangement uses TRBV5-6 and TRBJ1-5; D not resolved. Germline V gives CDR1 SGHDT, CDR2 YYEEEE. This CDR3 has 18 residues. Trimming took off 6 bases at V and 0 bases at J, with 22 bases between the two ends.

V usage is TRBV6-2 or TRBV6-3 and J usage is TRBJ1-5, with D maybe TRBD1 (5 bases). The V end lost 2 bases, the J end lost 4 bases, and 9 bases lay between the germline ends. The CDR3 is 14 amino acids. CDR1 is MNHEY, CDR2 SVGEGT, per germline. The CDR3 reads CASSYLGGNQPQHF. Written as DNA, the CDR3 is TGTGCCAGCAGTTACCTGGGGGGGAATCAGCCCCAGCATTTT.

V and J are TRBV28 and TRBJ2-1; 10 bases align to TRBD2. Germline lookup yields CDR1 MDHEN and CDR2 SYDVKM. The CDR3 is made up of 15 amino acids. Trimming cost V 5 bases and J 7 bases; bases outside gene matches: 8. The CDR3 spells CASSATGLARNEQFF. The CDR3 nucleotides are TGTGCCAGCAGTGCAACGGGACTAGCGAGAAATGAGCAGTTCTTC.

The genes are TRBV5-1 and TRBJ2-1; 8 bases align to TRBD1. J gave up 6 bases and V 5 bases, and 7 bases lay outside the gene matches. This CDR3 comprises 14 residues. The germline V gene has CDR1 SGHRS and CDR2 YFSETQ. The CDR3 here is CASRTGTGTNEQFF. The CDR3 DNA is TGCGCCAGCAGAACCGGGACAGGAACCAATGAGCAGTTCTTC.

This clone was counted once. This rearrangement joins TRBV18 to TRBJ2-4, with 9 bases identical to TRBD1. Trimming took 4 bases from V and 4 from J; bases not matched to a gene: 5. Germline assignment: CDR1 KGHSH and CDR2 LQKENI. The CDR3 is 15 residues long. CDR3 sequence reads: CASSQQTGGKNIQYF. The DNA for the CDR3 is TGTGCCAGCTCACAACAGACAGGGGGGAAAAACATTCAGTACTTC.

The chain joins TRBV5-3 to TRBJ1-1; 8 bases match TRBD1. TRBV5-3 is noted as an ORF with a role that remains uncertain. The CDR3 extends over 15 amino acids. V gave up 0 bases and J gave up 1 base; unmatched junction bases: 2. The CDR3 sequence: CARSLGDRRNTEAFF. Written as DNA, the CDR3 is TGTGCCAGAAGCTTGGGGGACAGGAGGAACACTGAAGCTTTCTTT.

The chain couples TRBV7-8 to TRBJ2-7; a weak D match, TRBD2 (5 bases). This CDR3 spans 15 amino acids. The germline V and J ends were trimmed by 4 bases and 2 bases, with 15 bases remaining between them. The germline CDR1 and CDR2 sequences are SGHVS and FQNEAQ. CDR3 sequence: CASSSARVGTYEQYF. CDR3 DNA sequence: TGTGCCAGCAGCTCCGCCCGGGTCGGGACCTACGAGCAGTACTTC.

This clone was counted once. The chain uses TRBV9 and TRBJ1-5; D may be TRBD1 (5 bases). V dropped 4 bases and J dropped 3 bases, with 14 bases sitting between them. CDR1 is SGDLS, CDR2 YYNGEE, per germline. The CDR3 runs 15 residues. Here the CDR3 DNA reads TGTGCCAGCAGCCCCCGGGGGGGGGTCAATCAGCCCCAGCATTTT. Encoded protein: CASSPRGGVNQPQHF.

On this clone: The identical CDR3 is also encoded by other nucleotide sequences in the sample. The rearrangement uses TRBV7-2 and TRBJ1-1; no definite D call. Germline values: CDR1 SGHTA, CDR2 FQGNSA. This CDR3 is 13 amino acids long. Trimming pared 5 bases from V and 2 bases from J, leaving 9 bases between. In DNA, the CDR3 is TGTGCCAGCAGCCCATACCTAAACACTGAAGCTTTCTTT. This translates into CASSPYLNTEAFF.